This record concerns one TCR beta chain sequence. Only in-frame clones appear in the TCRdb table, and some are missing; sequencing was by immunoSEQ multiplex PCR. The sample carries 150,000 to 200,000 clones, 80% to 95% recorded once. The sample originates from a study of T cell responses to AZD1222 COVID-19 vaccine. This CDR3 contains 14 residues. The germline CDR1 and CDR2 sequences are SGHNT and YENEEA. Trimming pared 5 bases from V and 1 base from J, leaving 10 bases between. V usage is TRBV11-3 and J usage is TRBJ2-3; D unresolved. This clonotype was sampled from an adult who received the AZD1222 COVID-19 vaccine. Sequencing was performed on peripheral blood, taken 28 days after the second AZD1222 dose. CDR3 sequence (DNA): TGTGCCAGCAGCGACCCCATCCGCACAGATACGCAGTATTTT. This translates into CASSDPIRTDTQYF.